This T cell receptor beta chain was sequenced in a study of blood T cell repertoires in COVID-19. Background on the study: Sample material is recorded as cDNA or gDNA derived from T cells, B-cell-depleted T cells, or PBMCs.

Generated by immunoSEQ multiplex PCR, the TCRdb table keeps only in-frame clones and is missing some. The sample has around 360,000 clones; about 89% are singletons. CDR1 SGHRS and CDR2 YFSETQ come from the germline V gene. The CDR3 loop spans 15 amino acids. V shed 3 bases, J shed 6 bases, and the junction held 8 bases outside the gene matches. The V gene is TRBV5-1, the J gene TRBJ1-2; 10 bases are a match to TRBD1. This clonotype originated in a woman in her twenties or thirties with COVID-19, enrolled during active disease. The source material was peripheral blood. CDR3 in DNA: TGCGCCAGCAGCTGGGCCGGGACAGGGGTACATGGCTACACCTTC. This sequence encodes CASSWAGTGVHGYTF.